This TCR beta chain was obtained from a study of cytomegalovirus exposure and HLA in healthy donors. CDR1 is LGHNA and CDR2 is YNFKEQ in the germline V gene. This CDR3 is 16 amino acids long. Trimming stripped 4 bases from V and 7 bases from J, with 20 bases between. PCR amplification relied on 60 Vbeta primers (plus 13 Jbeta primers). Profiled with immunoSEQ multiplex PCR; TCRdb holds only in-frame clones, not every one. The top ten clones hold around 7.3% of a sample with roughly 180,000 clones, approximately 80% of them seen once. Sequencing was carried out using PBMCs. The chain is built from TRBV4-2 and TRBJ2-1; TRBD1 might be the D (5 bases). The origin of this receptor is a man aged 25 to 40 in good health and CMV-seropositive. The CDR3 DNA reads as TGTGCCAGCAGCCGGGCGATAGCTGGGGCAGGGAATGAGCAGTTCTTC. Translating gives CASSRAIAGAGNEQFF.